This T cell receptor beta chain stems from a study of cytomegalovirus exposure and HLA in healthy donors. 60 Vbeta and 13 Jbeta primers were used in PCR. Assay used: immunoSEQ multiplex PCR; TCRdb lists only in-frame clones, some missing. This table holds 100,000 to 150,000 clones, about four fifths found once. V was shortened by 3 bases and J by 7 bases, with 12 bases between the two germline ends. Germline V lookup: CDR1 SEHNR, CDR2 FQNEAQ (reference sequence). CDR3 length: 14 residues. This sequence was found in a female donor in good health and CMV-seropositive. This rearrangement joins TRBV7-9 to TRBJ1-4; D unclear. Sequencing was performed on PBMCs. CDR3 region: CASSFPAWAEKLFF. The CDR3 nucleotides read TGTGCCAGCAGCTTCCCGGCGTGGGCTGAAAAACTGTTTTTT.